This paragraph covers one T cell receptor beta chain sequence. V lost 3 bases and J lost 0, with 9 bases in between. Per germline, CDR1 MGHRA and CDR2 YSYEKL. This CDR3 is 16 amino acids long. This specimen comes from a study of T-cell memory formation after mild COVID-19. At the level of the study: TCR clusters were mostly confined to one donor each.

TCRdb used MiXCR to reprocess the 5' RACE reads, holding one entry per CDR3 protein. The sample carries 58,000 or so distinct CDR3 sequences, roughly 26% recorded once. The sequence was obtained from a man aged 18-30 years who had mild COVID-19 (a few samples of this study predate the infection). Cell type and time point are not known. Sequenced input: PBMCs or a T cell subset sorted from them (not recorded which). The chain uses TRBV4-1 and TRBJ1-6; D gene uncertain. CDR3 bases: TGCGCCAGCAGCCAGCACCAAAGCTCCTATAATTCACCCCTCCACTTT. Protein product: CASSQHQSSYNSPLHF.